This T cell receptor beta chain is from a study of shared clonotypes between healthy human individuals (dated by TCRdb to 2019 to 2021). A note on the overall study: The cohort included three men and a couple of women between 18 and 49 years of age. To increase sequencing depth and limit assay-specific biases, TCR repertoire library preparation and sequencing were carried out by different laboratories using diverse techniques. Each donor's leukapheresis produced roughly between about 0.85 and 10 billion PBMCs. For each donor, CD4 naive and CD4 memory were each given three plates, CD8 naive was given two plates, and CD8 memory was given one plate. To estimate repertoire size and how much clonotype sharing occurs between individuals, the study deeply sequenced the blood TCR repertoires of roughly 5 healthy adults.

In regard to this clone: The antigen it binds to is not known. Base qualities are missing; no much larger clone stands one base away.

CD8 naive samples were CD45RO-negative cells positively selected for CCR7, giving a CD45RA+CCR7+ population that excluded TemRA cells. The donors were healthy, HIV-negative adults with no recently reported acute infections or vaccinations. All donors were Caucasian adults living in Nashville, Tennessee, USA. Blood was obtained by leukapheresis, after which PBMCs were separated by Ficoll-Histopaque density gradient centrifugation and cryopreserved in liquid nitrogen vapor phase. Analytical flow cytometry was used to check the purity and quantity of each magnetically sorted T cell population. From each sorted fraction, genomic DNA was isolated and quantified by UV absorbance on a Nanodrop 2000c. The trim is 0 bases for V and 2 bases for J, with a gap of 11 bases between the germline ends. CDR3 length: 15 amino acids, cysteine to phenylalanine. The kept DNA is CDR3 alone, 45 bases in frame from the first base. CDR1 and CDR2, per the germline V gene (reference sequence), are MNHEY and SMNVEV.

Using the deep immunoSEQ assay, multiplex PCR amplified TCR CDR3 regions from genomic DNA. Extracted genomic DNA from each cell subset was spread evenly across all wells of several immunoSEQ 96-well plates, with each plate serving as a replicate. Each replicate PCR for sorted subsets received around 200 ng genomic DNA, equal to around 32,000 T cell genomes. Purified libraries were quantified with a Qubit 3.0 fluorometer, sized on a Bioanalyzer 2100, and re-quantified with the KAPA Library Quantification kit. Each immunoSEQ 96-well plate was sequenced on its own single-read 150-cycle Illumina NextSeq 550 flow cell. The study's processing was this. Because the immunoSEQ output included only junctional sequences and no quality scores, the filtering could not be the same as the filtering used for full-length reads. Sequences were annotated with PyIR, a Python wrapper for IgBLAST v1.9, and V/J genes and CDR3 were assigned using IMGT germline references. Reads were filtered out if the reads had weak V/J assignments (E-value above 1e-6), no CDR3, stop codons, out-of-frame junctions, or ambiguous translated residues. V3J clonotypes were defined by identical inferred V gene, J gene, and CDR3 amino acid sequence. To compute the percentage overlap between repertoires, the number of shared unique clonotypes was divided by the size of the smaller repertoire. Three approaches were used to assess repertoire richness: RTK rarefaction, the Chao1 estimator, and Recon v2.1 estimates of unobserved clonotypes. OLGA was used to compute generation probabilities for all TCRbeta clonotypes that the gDNA method yielded from a handful of donors. The table was pulled from immuneACCESS by TCRdb, which kept in-frame rearrangements only. Such tables lose some clones; where checked, under half of the loss comes from unresolved V genes, and the rest has no known cause. From that table come the V and J calls and clone size; the DNA was used to work out D and trimming. This sample is represented by roughly 650,000 clones; approximately 96% of them were singletons. Jointly, the top ten make up roughly 0.1% of the sample.

What the research found in general, with its limitations: Based on pairwise subsampling, the degree of clonotype sharing among donors was expected to be affected by sequencing depth. Sampling was limited to blood, and TCR repertoires in tissue likely differ from TCR repertoires in blood. Naive subsets generally had larger estimated clonotype richness than memory subsets did. Because the study included a small number of donors, the genetic and exposure-history diversity represented was limited. Clonotypes shared by all four sorted-subset donors showed higher generation probabilities than non-shared clonotypes. Approximately 4.8% of naive CD4, more than 3% of naive CD8, roughly 2.4% of memory CD4, and 0.4% of memory CD8 clonotypes were shared across several donors. Rarefaction of sorted-subset datasets indicated incomplete sequencing despite the large sequencing depth.

This clonotype originated in a woman in her twenties or thirties in good health. The chain is assembled from TRBV27 and TRBJ2-7; the D gene is not confidently resolved. The sequenced sample was naive CD8+ T cells sorted from blood. The sample's cell subset or site label, decoded: CD45RA+CCR7+. The CDR3 protein sequence reads: CASSLSGRLTYEQYF. The nucleotides are TGTGCCAGCAGTTTATCTGGGCGGTTAACCTACGAGCAGTACTTC.